This T cell receptor (beta chain) originates from a study of CD8 T cells in ankylosing spondylitis. V was cut by 0 bases and J by 5 bases, with 12 bases left in between. CDR1 and CDR2 (germline): SGHKS, YYEKEE (reference sequence). The CDR3 extends over 14 amino acids. This clonotype was seen only once. Its antigen is unidentified. Library preparation for TCR beta used quantitative 5'-RACE with molecular barcodes. TCRdb ran MiXCR on the 5' RACE reads and lists one entry per CDR3 protein. Of nearly 250,000 distinct CDR3 sequences listed, approximately 30% are singletons. Study findings and constraints: A TCR beta motif of eight or nine highly homologous variants seemed to mark ankylosing spondylitis blood. Within matched ankylosing spondylitis synovial fluid, disease-linked clones were reportedly significantly enriched.

The sequencing sample was made of blood, either unsorted or a sorted T cell fraction (not recorded which). The chain is built from TRBV5-5 and TRBJ2-7, with D unclear. The receptor was isolated from a male donor with ankylosing spondylitis or in good health (not recorded which). This CDR3 reads CASSLEWGSDEQYF. The CDR3 DNA follows: TGTGCCAGCAGCTTGGAGTGGGGTTCGGACGAGCAGTACTTC. The entire variable domain, with the rest obtained from reference TRBV5-5 and TRBJ2-7, is as follows: DAGVTQSPTHLIKTRGQQVTLRCSPISGHKSVSWYQQVLGQGPQFIFQYYEKEERGRGNFPDRFSARQFPNYSSELNVNALLLGDSALYLCASSLEWGSDEQYFGPGTRLTVT.